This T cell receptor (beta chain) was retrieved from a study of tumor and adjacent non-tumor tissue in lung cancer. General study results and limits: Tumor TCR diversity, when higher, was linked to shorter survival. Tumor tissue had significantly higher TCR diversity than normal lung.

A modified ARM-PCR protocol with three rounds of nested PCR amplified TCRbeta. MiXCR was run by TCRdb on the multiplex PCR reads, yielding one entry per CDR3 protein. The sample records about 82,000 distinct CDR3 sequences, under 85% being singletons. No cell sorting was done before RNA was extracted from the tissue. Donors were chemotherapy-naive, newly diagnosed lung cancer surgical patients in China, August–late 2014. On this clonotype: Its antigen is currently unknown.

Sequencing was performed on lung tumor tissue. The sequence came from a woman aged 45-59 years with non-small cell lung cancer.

CDR3 sequence: CASSLNPSGSYEQYF. CDR3 coding DNA: TGTGCCAGCAGCTTAAATCCTAGCGGTTCCTACGAGCAGTACTTC. The chain links TRBV7-2 to TRBJ2-7; 7 bases align to TRBD2. Germline CDR1 is SGHTA and CDR2 is FQGNSA. The length of the CDR3 is 15 residues. V trimming: 2 bases; J trimming: 1 base; junction bases outside the gene matches: 5.